This T cell receptor beta chain was sequenced in a study of blood T cell repertoires in COVID-19. J lost 2 bases, V lost 3 bases, and 5 bases had no gene match. Germline V gene sequence: CDR1 LNHDA, CDR2 SQIVND (reference sequence). The CDR3 sequence is 16 residues long. The data were produced by immunoSEQ multiplex PCR, yet TCRdb's version contains in-frame clones alone and is incomplete. This sample carries some 200,000 clones, about 82% of them seen once, and the ten largest clones take under 11%. The TCR sequence derives from a woman of 80 years or more with acute or convalescent COVID-19. The chain joins TRBV19 to TRBJ2-3; 10 nucleotides align to TRBD2. The sample comprised peripheral blood. In nucleotides, the CDR3 is TGTGCCAGTAGTATCCCGGGACTAGCGTTCACAGATACGCAGTATTTT. Translation gives CASSIPGLAFTDTQYF.